The 20 T cell receptor beta chains listed next were all sequenced from one sample in a study of blood T cell repertoires in COVID-19. Assay: immunoSEQ multiplex PCR; the TCRdb copy retains only in-frame clones and omits some. The sample yields some 200,000 clones, 81% seen once. Sequencing used PBMCs or T cells enriched from blood (not recorded which). Receptors were obtained from a woman between 45 and 60 years old with acute COVID-19.

The chain recombines TRBV3-1 (or the pseudogene TRBV3-2) with TRBJ1-2; 9 bases align to TRBD1. The CDR3 length is 13 residues. V gave up 6 bases and J gave up 4 bases; unmatched junction bases: 3. Looked up from germline, CDR1 is LGHDT and CDR2 is YNNKEL (reference sequence). CDR3: CASSRQGGYGYTF. CDR3 coding DNA: TGTGCCAGCAGTAGACAGGGGGGCTATGGCTACACCTTC.

The chain is built from TRBV28 and TRBJ1-2; TRBD1 matches 9 bases. V shed 1 base and J 2 bases; nucleotides not matched to a gene: 2. The CDR3 is 15 residues long. Per the germline V gene, CDR1 is MDHEN and CDR2 is SYDVKM. The CDR3 DNA is TGTGCCAGCAGTTTATTCGGACAGGGGAACTATGGCTACACCTTC. It codes for CASSLFGQGNYGYTF.

The chain combines TRBV6-1 with TRBJ2-2; perhaps TRBD2 as D (6 bases). Germline values: CDR1 MNHNS, CDR2 SASEGT. With 7 bases removed from V and 1 base from J, the gap between germline ends came to 16 bases. The CDR3 is 16 amino acids. The CDR3 is CASTEGGSGNTGELFF. CDR3 coding DNA: TGTGCCAGCACTGAGGGCGGTAGCGGGAACACCGGGGAGCTGTTTTTT.

The chain is built from TRBV7-9 and TRBJ1-5, with D unresolved. The CDR3 length is 15 residues. Germline CDR1 reads SEHNR; CDR2 reads FQNEAQ (reference sequence). The V gene lost 5 bases and the J gene lost 0 bases, with 11 bases spanning the gap. The CDR3 loop reads CASSLGSVSNQPQHF. CDR3 in DNA: TGTGCCAGCAGCCTAGGGAGCGTTAGCAATCAGCCCCAGCATTTT. Supplemented by reference TRBV7-9 and TRBJ1-5, the full variable domain reads DTGVSQNPRHKITKRGQNVTFRCDPISEHNRLYWYRQTLGQGPEFLTYFQNEAQLEKSRLLSDRFSAERPKGSFSTLEIQRTEQGDSAMYLCASSLGSVSNQPQHFGDGTRLSIL.

The chain employs TRBV7-2 and TRBJ1-1, with D perhaps matching TRBD1 (5 bases). Germline-derived CDR1 and CDR2 are SGHTA and FQGNSA. V dropped 1 base and J dropped 4 bases, with 13 bases sitting between them. This CDR3 spans 15 amino acids. Written as DNA, the CDR3 is TGTGCCAGCAGCTTAGATCCGGGGGTAGGCACTGAAGCTTTCTTT. Translating it yields CASSLDPGVGTEAFF.

The chain links TRBV10-3 to TRBJ1-5; D perhaps matches TRBD1 (6 bases). The CDR3 loop spans 16 amino acids. Germline V gene lookup returns CDR1 ENHRY and CDR2 SYGVKD. V was cut by 4 bases and J by 3 bases, with 16 bases left in between. In nucleotides, the CDR3 is TGTGCCATCAGTGGTGGGACAACAGGGAACAATCAGCCCCAGCATTTT. Translating gives CAISGGTTGNNQPQHF.

The chain employs TRBV19 and TRBJ2-2; the D is unclear. Germline V gene data show CDR1 as LNHDA and CDR2 as SQIVND (reference sequence). This CDR3 has 15 amino acids. Deletions cut 4 bases from V and 5 bases from J, with 14 bases between. CDR3 coding DNA: TGTGCCAGTAGTACTACTGCTTCAACGACCGGGGAGCTGTTTTTT. It encodes CASSTTASTTGELFF.

The chain couples TRBV29-1 to TRBJ1-1; D might be TRBD1 (5 bases). Germline CDR1 and CDR2: SQVTM and ANQGSEA. V was pared by 7 bases and J by 2 bases, with 14 bases between. The CDR3 loop spans 13 amino acids. This chain's CDR3 is CSASDILNTEAFF. Here the CDR3 DNA reads TGCAGCGCTTCGGACATCCTTAACACTGAAGCTTTCTTT. Based on the CDR3 plus reference TRBV29-1 and TRBJ1-1, the full variable domain is SAVISQKPSRDICQRGTSLTIQCQVDSQVTMMFWYRQQPGQSLTLIATANQGSEATYESGFVIDKFPISRPNLTFSTLTVSNMSPEDSSIYLCSASDILNTEAFFGQGTRLTVV.

The CDR3 DNA is TGTGCCAGCACCTCGTTAGGGGGGGCAAGAAGTGGGGACACTGAAGCTTTCTTT. Translating gives CASTSLGGARSGDTEAFF. The V call is TRBV28, the J call TRBJ1-1; perhaps TRBD1 as D (6 bases). Trimming stripped 7 bases from V and 3 bases from J, with 27 bases between. The CDR3 contains 18 residues. Germline V gene data show CDR1 as MDHEN and CDR2 as SYDVKM.

The genes are TRBV19 and TRBJ1-2, with 7 nucleotides matching TRBD1. Looked up from germline, CDR1 is LNHDA and CDR2 is SQIVND (reference sequence). The CDR3 runs 15 residues. Trimming at V came to 5 bases and at J to 5 bases, leaving 11 bases not matched to a gene. In nucleotides, the CDR3 is TGTGCCAGTAGTGTCGACAAGGGGGCGCAATATGGCTACACCTTC. Amino acid sequence: CASSVDKGAQYGYTF.

V usage is TRBV10-3 and J usage is TRBJ1-1; the match to TRBD1 covers 9 bases. The V segment lost 11 bases and the J segment 1 base; nucleotides outside the gene matches: 5. The CDR3 loop spans 13 amino acids. Germline V gene data show CDR1 as ENHRY and CDR2 as SYGVKD. CDR3 amino acids: CALGTGTNTEAFF. The DNA for the CDR3 is TGTGCCTTAGGGACAGGGACGAACACTGAAGCTTTCTTT.

This sequence joins TRBV19 and TRBJ2-6, with a tentative D call TRBD2 (5 bases). With 5 bases removed from V and 0 bases from J, the gap between germline ends came to 8 bases. This CDR3 spans 15 amino acids. The germline V gene has CDR1 LNHDA and CDR2 SQIVND (reference sequence). DNA of the CDR3: TGTGCCAGTAGTTCGGGAAACTCTGGGGCCAACGTCCTGACTTTC. This sequence encodes CASSSGNSGANVLTF.

This chain uses TRBV7-3 with TRBJ1-2, with 7 bases identical to TRBD1. The V and J ends lost 4 bases and 9 bases, in that order; junction bases with no gene match: 14. The germline CDR1 and CDR2 sequences are SGHTA and FQGTGA. The CDR3 loop spans 15 amino acids. Written as DNA, the CDR3 is TGTGCCAGCAGCTCGACAGGGTCTGCGTTTTTGAGCTACACCTTC. It codes for CASSSTGSAFLSYTF.

In this sample, this clone turned up a few times. The V call is TRBV14, the J call TRBJ2-7, with D uncertain. The CDR3 runs 13 residues. V lost 1 base and J 2 bases, leaving 6 bases between the germline ends. CDR1 is SGHDN and CDR2 is FVKESK in the germline V gene. CDR3 in amino acids: CASSQAPPYEQYF. CDR3 nucleotides: TGTGCCAGCAGCCAAGCTCCCCCCTACGAGCAGTACTTC.

The chain uses TRBV7-3 and TRBJ2-7; TRBD2 matches at 14 bases. The V gene's germline CDR1 is SGHTA and CDR2 FQGTGA. There are 14 residues in the CDR3. The trim removed 5 bases at V and 7 bases at J, leaving 4 bases unmatched. The CDR3: CASSQGLAGDEQYF. The DNA for the CDR3 is TGTGCCAGCAGCCAGGGACTAGCGGGAGATGAGCAGTACTTC.

The chain uses TRBV28 and TRBJ2-5; 9 nucleotides match TRBD2. The V and J ends lost 3 bases and 5 bases, in that order; junction bases with no gene match: 10. Germline values: CDR1 MDHEN, CDR2 SYDVKM. This CDR3 comprises 16 residues. The CDR3 sequence: CASSFRLAAYSETQYF. The CDR3 DNA reads as TGTGCCAGCAGTTTTCGACTAGCGGCCTATTCGGAGACCCAGTACTTC.

A few counts support this clone. The chain carries TRBV6-6 and TRBJ2-5; D is possibly TRBD2 (6 bases). This CDR3 is 15 amino acids long. The germline V gene has CDR1 MNHNY and CDR2 SVGAGI (reference sequence). With 0 bases removed from V and 5 bases from J, the gap between germline ends came to 13 bases. The CDR3 region is CASSYSQRAEETQYF. The CDR3 DNA is TGTGCCAGCAGTTACTCACAGCGGGCTGAGGAGACCCAGTACTTC.

CDR3 DNA: TGTGCCAGCAGTCCCCCCCAGGGACAGGGTTTCGACTATGGCTACACCTTC. Protein sequence: CASSPPQGQGFDYGYTF. V usage is TRBV28 and J usage is TRBJ1-2; 9 nucleotides align to TRBD1. The CDR3 is made up of 17 amino acids. Germline-derived CDR1 and CDR2 are MDHEN and SYDVKM. J lost 3 bases, V lost 5 bases, and 13 bases had no gene match.

This clone has more than one count but fewer than ten. The chain carries TRBV27 and TRBJ1-1, with D tentatively TRBD1 (6 bases). The germline V gene encodes CDR1 MNHEY and CDR2 SMNVEV (reference sequence). The CDR3 contains 12 residues. The V and J ends lost 5 bases and 5 bases respectively, with 9 bases between them. The CDR3 bases are TGTGCCAGCAGTACCGGACAGACTGAAGCTTTCTTT. Translation: CASSTGQTEAFF.

The V gene is TRBV10-3, the J gene TRBJ2-1, with D maybe TRBD2 (6 bases). Trimming left V 2 bases short and J 7 bases short, with 9 bases between. Germline V gene data show CDR1 as ENHRY and CDR2 as SYGVKD. The CDR3 sequence is 13 residues long. The CDR3 sequence is CAISEVSGNEQFF. The CDR3 coding sequence is TGTGCCATCAGTGAGGTTAGCGGAAATGAGCAGTTCTTC.